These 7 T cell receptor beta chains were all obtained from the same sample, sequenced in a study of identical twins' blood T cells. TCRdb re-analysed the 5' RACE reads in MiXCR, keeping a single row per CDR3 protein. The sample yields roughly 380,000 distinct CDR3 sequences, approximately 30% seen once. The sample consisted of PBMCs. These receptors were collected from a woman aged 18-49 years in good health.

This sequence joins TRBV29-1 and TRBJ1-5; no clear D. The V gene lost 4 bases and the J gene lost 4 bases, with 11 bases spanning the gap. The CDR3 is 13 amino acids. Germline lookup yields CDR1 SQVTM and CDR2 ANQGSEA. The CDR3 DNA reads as TGCAGCGTTGCGGTCCGGGTGAATCAGCCCCAGCATTTT. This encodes CSVAVRVNQPQHF. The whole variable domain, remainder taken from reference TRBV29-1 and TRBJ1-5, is SAVISQKPSRDICQRGTSLTIQCQVDSQVTMMFWYRQQPGQSLTLIATANQGSEATYESGFVIDKFPISRPNLTFSTLTVSNMSPEDSSIYLCSVAVRVNQPQHFGDGTRLSIL.

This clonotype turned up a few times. This chain's CDR3 is CASRRLASETQYF. The CDR3 DNA reads TGTGCCAGTAGAAGACTAGCGAGCGAGACCCAGTACTTC. The chain has TRBV19 and TRBJ2-5, with 8 bases lining up with TRBD2. The CDR3 contains 13 residues. V dropped 6 bases and J dropped 5; count of bases not matched to a gene: 5. Germline V gene data show CDR1 as LNHDA and CDR2 as SQIVND (reference sequence).

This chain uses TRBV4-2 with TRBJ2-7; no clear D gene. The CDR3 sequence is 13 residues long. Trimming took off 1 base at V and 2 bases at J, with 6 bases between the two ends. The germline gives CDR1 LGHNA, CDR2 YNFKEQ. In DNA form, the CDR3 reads TGTGCCAGCAGCCAAGTAGGTCCCTACGAGCAGTACTTC. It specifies CASSQVGPYEQYF.

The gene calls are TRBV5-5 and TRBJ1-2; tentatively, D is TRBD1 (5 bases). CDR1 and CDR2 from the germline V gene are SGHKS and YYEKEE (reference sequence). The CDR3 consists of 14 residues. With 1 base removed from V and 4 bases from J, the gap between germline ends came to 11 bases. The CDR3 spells CASSLMGRSYGYTF. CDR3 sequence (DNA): TGTGCCAGCAGCTTGATGGGGCGGTCCTATGGCTACACCTTC.

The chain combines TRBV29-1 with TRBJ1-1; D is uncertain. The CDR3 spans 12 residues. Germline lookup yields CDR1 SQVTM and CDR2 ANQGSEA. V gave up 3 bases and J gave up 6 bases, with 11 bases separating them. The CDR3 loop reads CSVERAGAEAFF. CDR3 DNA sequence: TGCAGCGTTGAGAGGGCAGGCGCTGAAGCTTTCTTT.

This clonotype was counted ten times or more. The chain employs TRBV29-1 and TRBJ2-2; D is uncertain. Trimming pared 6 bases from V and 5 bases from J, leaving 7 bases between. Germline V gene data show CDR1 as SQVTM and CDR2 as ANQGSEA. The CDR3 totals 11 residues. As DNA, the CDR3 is TGCAGCGTAAAGAAGACCGGGGAGCTGTTTTTT. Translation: CSVKKTGELFF.

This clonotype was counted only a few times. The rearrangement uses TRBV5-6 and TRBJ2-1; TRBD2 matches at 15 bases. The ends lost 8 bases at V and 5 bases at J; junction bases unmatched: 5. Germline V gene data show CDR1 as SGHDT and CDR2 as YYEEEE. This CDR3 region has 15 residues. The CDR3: CARGTSGGRNNEQFF. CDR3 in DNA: TGTGCCAGGGGGACTAGCGGGGGGAGAAACAATGAGCAGTTCTTC.